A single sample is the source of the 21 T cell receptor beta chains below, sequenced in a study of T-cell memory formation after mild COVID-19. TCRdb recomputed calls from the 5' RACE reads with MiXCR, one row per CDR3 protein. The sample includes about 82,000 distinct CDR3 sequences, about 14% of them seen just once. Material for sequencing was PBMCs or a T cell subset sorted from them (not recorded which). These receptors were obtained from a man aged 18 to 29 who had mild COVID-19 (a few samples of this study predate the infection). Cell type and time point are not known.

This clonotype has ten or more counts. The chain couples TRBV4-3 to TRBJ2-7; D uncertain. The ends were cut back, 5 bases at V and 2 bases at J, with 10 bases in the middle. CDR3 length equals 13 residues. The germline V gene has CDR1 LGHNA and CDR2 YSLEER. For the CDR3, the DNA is TGCGCCAGCAGCGATTCGAATACCTACGAGCAGTACTTC. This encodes CASSDSNTYEQYF.

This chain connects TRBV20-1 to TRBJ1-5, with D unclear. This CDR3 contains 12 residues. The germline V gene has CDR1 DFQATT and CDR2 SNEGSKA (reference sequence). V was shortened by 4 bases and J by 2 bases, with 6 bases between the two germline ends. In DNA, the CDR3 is TGCAGTGCTACCGACGGCAATCAGCCCCAGCATTTT. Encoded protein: CSATDGNQPQHF.

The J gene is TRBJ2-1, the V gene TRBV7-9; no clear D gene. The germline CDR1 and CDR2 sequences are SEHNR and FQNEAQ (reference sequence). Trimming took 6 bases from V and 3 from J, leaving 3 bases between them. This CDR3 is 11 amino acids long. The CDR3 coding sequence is TGTGCCAGCAGGGACTACAATGAGCAGTTCTTC. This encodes CASRDYNEQFF.

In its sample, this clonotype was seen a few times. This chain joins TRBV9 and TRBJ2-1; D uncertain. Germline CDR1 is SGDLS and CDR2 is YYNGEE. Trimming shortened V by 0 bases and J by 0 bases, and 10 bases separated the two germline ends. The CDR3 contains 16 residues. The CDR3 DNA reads TGTGCCAGCAGCGTAGCTCTGGCGACCTCCTACAATGAGCAGTTCTTC. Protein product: CASSVALATSYNEQFF.

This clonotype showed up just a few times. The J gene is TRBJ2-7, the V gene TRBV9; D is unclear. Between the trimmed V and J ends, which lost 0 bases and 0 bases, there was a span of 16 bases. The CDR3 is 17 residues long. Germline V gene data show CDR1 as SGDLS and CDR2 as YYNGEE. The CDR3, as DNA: TGTGCCAGCAGCGTAGAGGTAGATTCCAAAAGCTCCTACGAGCAGTACGTC. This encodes CASSVEVDSKSSYEQYV.

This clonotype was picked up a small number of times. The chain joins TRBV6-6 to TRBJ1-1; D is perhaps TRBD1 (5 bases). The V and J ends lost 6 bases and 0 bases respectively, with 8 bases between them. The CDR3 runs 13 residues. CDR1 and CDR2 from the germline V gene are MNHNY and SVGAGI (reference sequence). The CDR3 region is CASSTRVNTEAFF. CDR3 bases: TGTGCCAGCAGCACCAGGGTGAACACTGAAGCTTTCTTT.

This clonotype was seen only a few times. The CDR3 here is CSAVGLSDRSYNEQFF. CDR3 coding DNA: TGCAGTGCTGTAGGACTTTCGGATCGCTCCTACAATGAGCAGTTCTTC. V is TRBV20-1 and J is TRBJ2-1; a possible D gene is TRBD2 (5 bases). Trimming left V 5 bases short and J 0 bases short, with 17 bases between. The CDR3 covers 16 residues. Looked up from germline, CDR1 is DFQATT and CDR2 is SNEGSKA (reference sequence).

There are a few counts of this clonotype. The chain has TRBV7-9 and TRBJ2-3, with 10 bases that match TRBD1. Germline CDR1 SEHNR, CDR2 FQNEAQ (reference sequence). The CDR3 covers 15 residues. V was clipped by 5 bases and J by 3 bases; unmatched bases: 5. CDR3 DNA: TGTGCCAGCAGCGGAAGGGACAGGGGAACAGATACGCAGTATTTT. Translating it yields CASSGRDRGTDTQYF.

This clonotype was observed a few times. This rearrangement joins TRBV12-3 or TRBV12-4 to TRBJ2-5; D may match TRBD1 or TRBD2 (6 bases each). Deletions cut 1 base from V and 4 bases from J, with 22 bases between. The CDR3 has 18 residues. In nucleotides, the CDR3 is TGTGCCAGCAGTTTAGGTCCAGGGGAGGATGAGGGTTCAGAGACCCAGTACTTC. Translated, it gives CASSLGPGEDEGSETQYF.

The DNA for the CDR3 is TGTGCCAGCATCCAGGTCCCCGGTCACTATGGCTACACCTTC. Its translation: CASIQVPGHYGYTF. The gene calls are TRBV2 and TRBJ1-2; no clear D gene. Trimming took off 7 bases at V and 3 bases at J, with 15 bases between the two ends. CDR3 size: 14 residues. CDR1 SNHLY and CDR2 FYNNEI come from the germline V gene.

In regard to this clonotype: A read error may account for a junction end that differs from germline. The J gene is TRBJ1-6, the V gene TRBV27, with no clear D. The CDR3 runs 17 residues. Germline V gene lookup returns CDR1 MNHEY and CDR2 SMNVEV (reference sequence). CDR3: CTSSFLAPETGNSPLHF. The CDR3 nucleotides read TGCACCAGCAGTTTTCTCGCCCCGGAAACCGGGAATTCACCCCTCCACTTT.

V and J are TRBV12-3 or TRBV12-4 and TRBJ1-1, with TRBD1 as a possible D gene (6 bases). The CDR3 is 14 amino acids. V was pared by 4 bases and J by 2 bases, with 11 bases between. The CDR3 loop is CASSWTAVNTEAFF. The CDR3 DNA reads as TGTGCCAGCAGTTGGACAGCCGTTAACACTGAAGCTTTCTTT.

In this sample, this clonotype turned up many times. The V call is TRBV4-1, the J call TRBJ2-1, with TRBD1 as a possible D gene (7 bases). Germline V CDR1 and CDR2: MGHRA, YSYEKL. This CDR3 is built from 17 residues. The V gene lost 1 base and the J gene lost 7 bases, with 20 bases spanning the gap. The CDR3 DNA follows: TGCGCCAGCAGCCAAGTTGGTAGCGCCCCAGGGGGGAATGAGCAGTTCTTC. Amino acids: CASSQVGSAPGGNEQFF.

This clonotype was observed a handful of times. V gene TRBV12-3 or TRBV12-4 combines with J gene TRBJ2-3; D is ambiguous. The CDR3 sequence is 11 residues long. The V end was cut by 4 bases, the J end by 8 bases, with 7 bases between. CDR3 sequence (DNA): TGTGCCAGCAGTTCGGGTGCTACGCAGTATTTT. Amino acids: CASSSGATQYF.

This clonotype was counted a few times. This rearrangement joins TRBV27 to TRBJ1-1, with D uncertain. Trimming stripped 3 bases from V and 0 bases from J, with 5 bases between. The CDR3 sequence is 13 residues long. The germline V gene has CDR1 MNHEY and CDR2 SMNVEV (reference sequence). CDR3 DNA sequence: TGTGCCAGCAGTTTTGGGATGAACACTGAAGCTTTCTTT. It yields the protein CASSFGMNTEAFF.

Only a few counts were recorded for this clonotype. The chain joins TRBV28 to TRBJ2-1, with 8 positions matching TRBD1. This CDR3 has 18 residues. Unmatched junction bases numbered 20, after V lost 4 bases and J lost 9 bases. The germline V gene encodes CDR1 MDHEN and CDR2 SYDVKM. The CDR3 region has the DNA TGTGCCAGCAGTTCCCTAGATACCCCGGGACAGGTGTATATTGAGCAGTTCTTC. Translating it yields CASSSLDTPGQVYIEQFF.

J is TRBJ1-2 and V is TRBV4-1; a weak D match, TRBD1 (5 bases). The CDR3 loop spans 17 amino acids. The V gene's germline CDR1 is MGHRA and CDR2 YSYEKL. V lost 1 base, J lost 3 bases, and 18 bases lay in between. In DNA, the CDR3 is TGCGCCAGCAGCCAAGGCATCCAGGGTCAGAGCCACTATGGCTACACCTTC. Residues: CASSQGIQGQSHYGYTF.

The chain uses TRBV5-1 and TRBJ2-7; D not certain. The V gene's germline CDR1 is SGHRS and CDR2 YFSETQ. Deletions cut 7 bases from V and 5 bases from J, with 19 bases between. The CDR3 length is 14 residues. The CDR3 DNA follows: TGCGCCAGCTGGTTACACCCGGAGTGGGACGAGCAGTACTTC. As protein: CASWLHPEWDEQYF.

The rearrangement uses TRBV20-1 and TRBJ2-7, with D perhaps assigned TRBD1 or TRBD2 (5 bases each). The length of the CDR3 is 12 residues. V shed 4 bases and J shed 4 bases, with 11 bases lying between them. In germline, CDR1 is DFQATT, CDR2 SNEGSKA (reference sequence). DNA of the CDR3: TGCAGTGCTAACAAGGGGACGTACGAGCAGTACTTC. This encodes CSANKGTYEQYF.

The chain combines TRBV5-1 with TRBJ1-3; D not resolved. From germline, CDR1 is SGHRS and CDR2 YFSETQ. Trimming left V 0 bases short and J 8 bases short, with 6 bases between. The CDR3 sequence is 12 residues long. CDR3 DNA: TGCGCCAGCAGCTTGGTCGGTTACACCATATATTTT. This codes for CASSLVGYTIYF.

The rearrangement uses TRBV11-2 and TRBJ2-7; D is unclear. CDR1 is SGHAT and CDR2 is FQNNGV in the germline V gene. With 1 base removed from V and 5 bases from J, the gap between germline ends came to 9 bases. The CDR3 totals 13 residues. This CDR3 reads CASSLAARNEQYV. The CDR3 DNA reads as TGTGCCAGCAGCTTAGCCGCCCGTAACGAGCAGTACGTC.